A few counts support the clone carrying this TCR beta chain. Its antigen is unidentified. The sample originates from a study of beta chain features in type 1 diabetes. TCRB transcripts that were expressed got sequenced, as all of the isolated RNA had been reverse transcribed. This table comes from immunoSEQ multiplex PCR, and its TCRdb copy is limited to in-frame clones, with some not included. This table has approximately 280,000 clones, about 15% appearing once. Findings of the study overall: Within each of all four CD4+ subsets, Type 1 diabetes patients had TCRB CDR3s that were moderately but significantly shorter. Diminished insertions and augmented deletions at VDJ junctions characterized type 1 diabetes patients.

Germline CDR1 SQVTM, CDR2 ANQGSEA. The V end was cut by 7 bases, the J end by 1 base, with 16 bases between. This CDR3 is 14 amino acids long. Sequencing was carried out using naive CD4+ T cells from blood. This chain links TRBV29-1 with TRBJ2-5; D is unclear. The sequence was obtained from a man aged 18 to 30 with type 1 diabetes. This chain's CDR3 is CSARTRQFQETQYF. CDR3 coding DNA: TGCAGCGCAAGAACAAGACAATTCCAAGAGACCCAGTACTTC. Full variable domain (rest looked up from reference TRBV29-1 and TRBJ2-5): SAVISQKPSRDICQRGTSLTIQCQVDSQVTMMFWYRQQPGQSLTLIATANQGSEATYESGFVIDKFPISRPNLTFSTLTVSNMSPEDSSIYLCSARTRQFQETQYFGPGTRLLVL.